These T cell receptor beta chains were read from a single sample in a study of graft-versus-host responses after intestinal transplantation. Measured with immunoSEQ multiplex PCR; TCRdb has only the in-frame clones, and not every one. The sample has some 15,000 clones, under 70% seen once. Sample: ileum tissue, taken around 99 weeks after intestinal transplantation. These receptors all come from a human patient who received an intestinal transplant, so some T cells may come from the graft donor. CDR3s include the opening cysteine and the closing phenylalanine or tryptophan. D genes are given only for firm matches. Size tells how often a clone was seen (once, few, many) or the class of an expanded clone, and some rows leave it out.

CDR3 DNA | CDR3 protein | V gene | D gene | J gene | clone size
TGTGCCAGCAGCTTGCTTCTTCCGGGTACCAACTATGGCTACACCTTC | CASSLLLPGTNYGYTF | TRBV5-8 | - | TRBJ1-2 | -
TGTGCCAGCAGCCCACTTAGCACAGATACGCAGTATTTT | CASSPLSTDTQYF | TRBV6-6 | - | TRBJ2-3 | -
TGTGCCAGCAGCCTCCGGGACTCTAATTCACCCCTCCACTTT | CASSLRDSNSPLHF | TRBV7-2 | - | TRBJ1-6 | -
TGTGCCAGCAGCAAAGGGACAGGGGTGAATCAGCCCCAGCATTTT | CASSKGTGVNQPQHF | TRBV7-2 | TRBD1 | TRBJ1-5 | -
TGCGCCAGCAGCCAAGGAGACCGGTCCCTGACGCAGTATTTT | CASSQGDRSLTQYF | TRBV4-3 | - | TRBJ2-3 | -
TGTGCCAGCAGGCCCCTCCCCAAAAACATTCAGTACTTC | CASRPLPKNIQYF | TRBV6-1 | - | TRBJ2-4 | -
TGTGCCAGCGGACTCTACAATGAGCAGTTCTTC | CASGLYNEQFF | TRBV6-5 | - | TRBJ2-1 | -
TGTGCCAGCAGCGTGGGACTTAACTATGGCTACACCTTC | CASSVGLNYGYTF | TRBV5-4 | - | TRBJ1-2 | -
TGTGCCAGTAGTACGGGACGGATCCAAGAGACCCAGTACTTC | CASSTGRIQETQYF | TRBV19 | - | TRBJ2-5 | -
TGTGCCAGCAGTGAATGGGTGACAGGCGGAGAGACCCAGTACTTC | CASSEWVTGGETQYF | TRBV25-1 | - | TRBJ2-5 | -
TGTGCCAGCGGAGTGGGCCGATATAACTATGGCTACACCTTC | CASGVGRYNYGYTF | TRBV5-5 | - | TRBJ1-2 | -
TGTGCCAGCAGTTCCAGACAGGGAACTGAAGCTTTCTTT | CASSSRQGTEAFF | TRBV28 | TRBD1 | TRBJ1-1 | -
TGTGCCTGGAGTAGGGACAGGGGTAGGGAGACCCAGTACTTC | CAWSRDRGRETQYF | TRBV30 | TRBD1 | TRBJ2-5 | -
TGCGCCAGCAGTGAGTCTGGGACAGGGGTAAATCAGCCCCAGCATTTT | CASSESGTGVNQPQHF | TRBV10-2 | TRBD1 | TRBJ1-5 | -
TGTGCCAGCAGCTGGCCACAGGGGGGGGAGCAGTACTTC | CASSWPQGGEQYF | TRBV5-6 | - | TRBJ2-5 | -
TGTGCCAGCAGCCCTAGCGAGACGAACACCGGGGAGCTGTTTTTT | CASSPSETNTGELFF | TRBV7-7 | - | TRBJ2-2 | few
TGTGCCAGCAGTCCCTCCGGGACAGGGATAAATGAAAAACTGTTTTTT | CASSPSGTGINEKLFF | TRBV27 | TRBD1 | TRBJ1-4 | -
TGTGCCAGCAGCGTAGACGGACTTAGCAACAATGAGCAGTTCTTC | CASSVDGLSNNEQFF | TRBV9 | - | TRBJ2-1 | few
TGTGCCAGCAGCTTTGGGTCCGGCCAGAATTACGAGCAGTACTTC | CASSFGSGQNYEQYF | TRBV7-8 | - | TRBJ2-7 | once
TGTGCCAGTAGTCTAGACAAGTCGTACGAGCAGTACTTC | CASSLDKSYEQYF | TRBV19 | - | TRBJ2-7 | -
TGTGCCAGCAGTTTAGTGCGGGAGGACGCCTACGAGCAGTACTTC | CASSLVREDAYEQYF | TRBV28 | TRBD2 | TRBJ2-7 | -
TGTGCCAGCAGTTTGCCGGGACAGGGGGCCTACGAGCAGTACTTC | CASSLPGQGAYEQYF | TRBV28 | TRBD1 | TRBJ2-7 | -
TGTGCCAGCAGCCGGCCCGGGGTCCAAGAGACCCAGTACTTC | CASSRPGVQETQYF | TRBV7-6 | - | TRBJ2-5 | -
TGCGCCAGCAGCCAAGGAGCCCCGGGACAGGGGACCTACGAGCAGTACTTC | CASSQGAPGQGTYEQYF | TRBV4-1 | TRBD1 | TRBJ2-7 | -
TGTGCCAGCAGTTATCGCGGCTACACCGGGGAGCTGTTTTTT | CASSYRGYTGELFF | TRBV6-5 | - | TRBJ2-2 | -
TGTGCCAGCAGGGAGGGTCAGCCCCAGCATTTT | CASREGQPQHF | TRBV6-1 | - | TRBJ1-5 | -
TGTGCCAGCAGCTTTCGTACAGGTCAGGGGGCGTACGAGCAGTACTTC | CASSFRTGQGAYEQYF | TRBV7-9 | TRBD1 | TRBJ2-7 | -
TGTGCCAGCAGCCACGGATTCACAGATACGCAGTATTTT | CASSHGFTDTQYF | TRBV11-3 | - | TRBJ2-3 | -
TGCGCCAGCAGCTTGGGGGCGGGGGCGCAAGAGACCCAGTACTTC | CASSLGAGAQETQYF | TRBV5-1 | - | TRBJ2-5 | few
TGTGCCAGCAGTCCCCAACTAGCGGGATTCCTCGAGCAGTACTTC | CASSPQLAGFLEQYF | TRBV5-6 | TRBD2 | TRBJ2-7 | medium-sized
TGTGCCAGCAGTTTATTCGGGCACCCCTCCTACGAGCAGTACTTC | CASSLFGHPSYEQYF | TRBV28 | - | TRBJ2-7 | -
TGTGCCAGCAGCCCCACAGGGGGCCGAGGAGGTAATGGTGAAGCTTTCTTT | CASSPTGGRGGNGEAFF | TRBV7-6 | TRBD1 | TRBJ1-1 | -
TGTGCCAGCAGCCTGACAGGGTTTTTCACCTACGAGCAGTACTTC | CASSLTGFFTYEQYF | TRBV5-6 | TRBD1 | TRBJ2-7 | -
TGTGCCAGCAGGGGGACAGGTACCGCCTACGAGCAGTACTTC | CASRGTGTAYEQYF | TRBV6-1 | TRBD1 | TRBJ2-7 | -
TGTGCCGTCCGGGACACCGACACTGAAGCTTTCTTT | CAVRDTDTEAFF | TRBV10-3 | - | TRBJ1-1 | few
TGTGCCAGCAGCCGTACGCTAGCGGACCGAACCTACGAGCAGTACTTC | CASSRTLADRTYEQYF | TRBV11-2 | TRBD2 | TRBJ2-7 | -
TGTGCCTGGAGCGCAGGGGGCGCCTCCTATAATTCACCCCTCCACTTT | CAWSAGGASYNSPLHF | TRBV30 | TRBD1 | TRBJ1-6 | few
TGTGCCAGCCGGCCTTCTTCGGGCAATGAGCAGTTCTTC | CASRPSSGNEQFF | TRBV6-1 | - | TRBJ2-1 | -
TGTGCCAGCAGTGAAGAAGGGGAGGGTGGCTACACCTTC | CASSEEGEGGYTF | TRBV2 | - | TRBJ1-2 | once
TGTGCCAGCTCCCTTACTAGCGGGAGTAACACCGGGGAGCTGTTTTTT | CASSLTSGSNTGELFF | TRBV11-2 | TRBD2 | TRBJ2-2 | -
TGTGCCTGGAGTGGGAGGGGTCCTGGTGGCTACACCTTC | CAWSGRGPGGYTF | TRBV30 | - | TRBJ1-2 | -
TGCGCCAGCAGCTTGGGCGAGTCACGTGCGAATTCACCCCTCCACTTT | CASSLGESRANSPLHF | TRBV5-1 | - | TRBJ1-6 | few
TGTGCCAGCAGTGTTCCAGGGACGAAAAGTGAAAAACTGTTTTTT | CASSVPGTKSEKLFF | TRBV2 | - | TRBJ1-4 | few
TGTGCCAGCAGTTACTCGGACAACACCGGGGAGCTGTTTTTT | CASSYSDNTGELFF | TRBV6-9 | - | TRBJ2-2 | -
TGTGCCACAGGAGAGGGGGGCCGACTAGCCAAGGGGTTCTTC | CATGEGGRLAKGFF | TRBV2 | - | TRBJ2-1 | -
TGTGCCAGCAGCGCGGGGACTAGCGGGAGGGATGCCTACGAGCAGTACTTC | CASSAGTSGRDAYEQYF | TRBV5-4 | TRBD2 | TRBJ2-7 | -
TGTGCCAGCAGCGCCGGGACAGCCTACGAGCAGTACTTC | CASSAGTAYEQYF | TRBV5-4 | TRBD1 | TRBJ2-7 | -